This entry is about one TCR beta chain. The data were taken from a study of cytomegalovirus exposure and HLA in healthy donors. The PCR made use of 60 Vbeta and 13 Jbeta primers. Sequencing used immunoSEQ multiplex PCR; TCRdb keeps in-frame clones, though not all of them. Counted here are around 190,000 clones, approximately 80% occurring once; the ten biggest clones make up approximately 0.47%. V was clipped by 1 base and J by 0 bases, with 9 bases between them. The CDR3 is 15 amino acids. The germline V gene has CDR1 LGHNA and CDR2 YNFKEQ. J is TRBJ1-2 and V is TRBV4-2; D remains unclear. The TCR originated in a woman aged 50 to 65 in good health and CMV-seronegative. Sequencing was performed on PBMCs. In nucleotides, the CDR3 is TGTGCCAGCAGCCAAGTCGACACCTCTAACTATGGCTACACCTTC. As protein: CASSQVDTSNYGYTF.